These 23 T cell receptor beta chains were sequenced from one sample in a study of OX40 agonist ivuxolimab in advanced cancers. Some clones are missing from TCRdb's copy, which holds only in-frame ones; the method was immunoSEQ multiplex PCR. The sample has about 73,000 clones, about nine tenths seen once. Sequencing used CD4+ or CD8+ T cells sorted from blood, obtained in a trial of the OX40 agonist ivuxolimab. These receptors all come from an adult with an advanced solid tumor such as melanoma, head and neck, liver or kidney cancer.

J is TRBJ2-3 and V is TRBV19; 14 bases line up with TRBD2. The V gene end was trimmed by 4 bases and the J gene end by 3 bases; junction bases not matched to a gene: 6. The CDR3 has 17 residues. Germline assignment: CDR1 LNHDA and CDR2 SQIVND (reference sequence). For the CDR3, the DNA is TGTGCCAGTAGTAAGGGACTAGCGGGAGCTAGGACAGATACGCAGTATTTT. Translating it yields CASSKGLAGARTDTQYF. The full variable domain, completed using reference TRBV19 and TRBJ2-3, is DGGITQSPKYLFRKEGQNVTLSCEQNLNHDAMYWYRQDPGQGLRLIYYSQIVNDFQKGDIAEGYSVSREKKESFPLTVTSAQKNPTAFYLCASSKGLAGARTDTQYFGPGTRLTVL.

The chain couples TRBV5-1 to TRBJ2-3; TRBD2 matches at 13 bases. J gave up 6 bases and V 0 bases, and 4 bases lay outside the gene matches. CDR3 length: 16 amino acids. Germline V gene sequence: CDR1 SGHRS, CDR2 YFSETQ. CDR3 residues: CASSLGLAGGSDTQYF. The CDR3 coding sequence is TGCGCCAGCAGCTTGGGACTAGCGGGAGGATCTGATACGCAGTATTTT.

The chain joins TRBV28 to TRBJ1-4, with 8 bases fitting TRBD1. The CDR3 extends over 14 amino acids. Germline CDR1 MDHEN, CDR2 SYDVKM. The V segment lost 3 bases and the J segment 6 bases; nucleotides outside the gene matches: 3. The CDR3 spells CASSFQQGDEKLFF. CDR3 bases: TGTGCCAGCAGTTTTCAACAGGGGGATGAAAAACTGTTTTTT.

The chain couples TRBV7-9 to TRBJ2-3, with 8 bases aligning to TRBD1. The CDR3 covers 15 residues. The trim removed 1 base at V and 0 bases at J, leaving 0 bases unmatched. The germline V gene has CDR1 SEHNR and CDR2 FQNEAQ (reference sequence). The DNA for the CDR3 is TGTGCCAGCAGCTTAGGGGACAGGAGCACAGATACGCAGTATTTT. Encoded protein: CASSLGDRSTDTQYF.

V gene TRBV28 combines with J gene TRBJ2-5, with 7 bases fitting TRBD1. V shed 5 bases and J 5 bases; nucleotides not matched to a gene: 11. This CDR3 comprises 15 residues. Germline V gene lookup returns CDR1 MDHEN and CDR2 SYDVKM. The chain's CDR3 is CASSDRAPFQETQYF. CDR3 coding DNA: TGTGCCAGCAGTGACAGGGCACCTTTCCAGGAGACCCAGTACTTC.

This clone has a single count. V and J are TRBV19 and TRBJ2-1, with D perhaps given as TRBD1 or TRBD2 (5 bases each). This CDR3 region has 14 residues. Germline assignment: CDR1 LNHDA and CDR2 SQIVND (reference sequence). Between the trimmed V and J ends, which lost 5 bases and 10 bases, there was a span of 18 bases. DNA for the CDR3: TGTGCCAGTAGTCGAGGGGTAGGACGTGAGGAGCAGTTCTTC. Amino acids: CASSRGVGREEQFF.

This chain joins TRBV9 and TRBJ2-7; 14 bases are shared with TRBD2. J was trimmed by 6 bases and V by 4 bases; bases with no gene match: 3. Germline CDR1 and CDR2: SGDLS and YYNGEE. CDR3 size: 14 residues. DNA of the CDR3: TGTGCCAGCAGCTTTGGGACTAGCGGGAGCGAGCAGTACTTC. Translating it yields CASSFGTSGSEQYF.

The chain links TRBV11-2 to TRBJ2-3; 8 nucleotides agree with TRBD2. Trimming cost V 4 bases and J 4 bases; bases outside gene matches: 10. Germline CDR1 reads SGHAT; CDR2 reads FQNNGV. This CDR3 has 16 amino acids. The CDR3 reads CASSSQSGRWADTQYF. For the CDR3, the DNA is TGTGCCAGCAGCTCTCAGAGCGGGAGATGGGCAGATACGCAGTATTTT.

This chain uses TRBV5-1 with TRBJ2-1, with TRBD1 matching over 10 bases. The CDR3 is made up of 15 amino acids. The J segment lost 8 bases and the V segment lost 3 bases, leaving 8 bases of the junction unmatched. Per germline, CDR1 SGHRS and CDR2 YFSETQ. In DNA form, the CDR3 reads TGCGCCAGCAGCTCGAGGACAGGGGGTTGGGATGAGCAGTTCTTC. Amino acid sequence: CASSSRTGGWDEQFF.

The chain carries TRBV5-6 and TRBJ2-3; D gene uncertain. Trimming shortened V by 4 bases and J by 5 bases, and 17 bases separated the two germline ends. The CDR3 sequence is 15 residues long. Per germline, CDR1 SGHDT and CDR2 YYEEEE. Written as DNA, the CDR3 is TGTGCCAGCAGCCCCAGATTATTGTCGGGAGATACGCAGTATTTT. Translating it yields CASSPRLLSGDTQYF.

The chain employs TRBV11-3 and TRBJ1-3; no reliable D call. CDR1 and CDR2 (germline): SGHNT, YENEEA. The CDR3 consists of 14 residues. Deletions cut 1 base from V and 7 bases from J, with 11 bases between. In nucleotides, the CDR3 is TGTGCCAGCAGCTTAGCTAGGGCCCGGAACACCATATATTTT. It codes for CASSLARARNTIYF.

The chain has TRBV27 and TRBJ2-3, with TRBD2 as a possible D gene (5 bases). The V end was cut by 5 bases, the J end by 3 bases, with 12 bases between. Germline V gives CDR1 MNHEY, CDR2 SMNVEV (reference sequence). CDR3 length: 14 residues. The CDR3 loop is CASSLRVGTDTQYF. In nucleotides, the CDR3 is TGTGCCAGCAGTCTGAGGGTTGGGACAGATACGCAGTATTTT.

A single count supports this clone. The gene calls are TRBV4-1 and TRBJ2-3; 12 bases map to TRBD2. CDR3 length: 16 amino acids. Per the germline V gene, CDR1 is MGHRA and CDR2 is YSYEKL. Trimming cost V 2 bases and J 2 bases; bases outside gene matches: 2. CDR3 sequence (DNA): TGCGCCAGCAGCCAACTAGCGGGAGGGACCACAGATACGCAGTATTTT. This encodes CASSQLAGGTTDTQYF.

The rearrangement uses TRBV23-1 and TRBJ2-7, with D hard to call. TRBV23-1 is an ORF; its function is uncertain. The CDR3 is made up of 12 amino acids. V was clipped by 3 bases and J by 4 bases, with 7 bases between them. CDR3 DNA sequence: TGCGCCAGCAGTCATCCATTTTACGAGCAGTACTTC. Translating it yields CASSHPFYEQYF.

The CDR3 is CASTRRGEQYF. DNA of the CDR3: TGTGCCAGTACTAGAAGGGGCGAGCAGTACTTC. This chain links TRBV28 with TRBJ2-7; D possibly uses TRBD1 or TRBD2 (5 bases each). Germline-derived CDR1 and CDR2 are MDHEN and SYDVKM. The CDR3 consists of 11 residues. Trimming stripped 9 bases from V and 6 bases from J, with 12 bases between.

The gene calls are TRBV30 and TRBJ1-5; the match to TRBD1 covers 9 bases. Trimming cost V 3 bases and J 7 bases; bases outside gene matches: 4. Germline V lookup: CDR1 GTSNPN, CDR2 SVGIG (reference sequence). The CDR3 loop spans 13 amino acids. CDR3 nucleotides: TGTGCCTGGAGCACGGACAGGGGCCAGCCCCAGCATTTT. It is translated as CAWSTDRGQPQHF.

The chain has TRBV7-2 and TRBJ1-3; D may be TRBD1 (5 bases). Trimming removed 0 bases at V and 2 bases at J, with 8 bases between. This CDR3 is 15 amino acids long. Germline assignment: CDR1 SGHTA and CDR2 FQGNSA. DNA for the CDR3: TGTGCCAGCAGCTTAGCAGGGGCGCCTGGAAACACCATATATTTT. Residues: CASSLAGAPGNTIYF.

V usage is TRBV7-9 and J usage is TRBJ2-3, with TRBD1 matching 9 bases. CDR3 length: 16 residues. V was clipped by 5 bases and J by 1 base; unmatched bases: 7. The germline gives CDR1 SEHNR, CDR2 FQNEAQ (reference sequence). CDR3 sequence reads: CASSPWTGAGTDTQYF. The CDR3 nucleotides read TGTGCCAGCAGCCCTTGGACAGGGGCAGGCACAGATACGCAGTATTTT. The full variable domain, with the rest looked up from reference TRBV7-9 and TRBJ2-3, is DTGVSQNPRHKITKRGQNVTFRCDPISEHNRLYWYRQTLGQGPEFLTYFQNEAQLEKSRLLSDRFSAERPKGSFSTLEIQRTEQGDSAMYLCASSPWTGAGTDTQYFGPGTRLTVL.

This clone showed up just once. The chain uses TRBV16 and TRBJ2-1; D remains unclear. The V end lost 1 base, the J end lost 15 bases, and 13 bases lay between the germline ends. The CDR3 length is 12 residues. CDR1 and CDR2 from the germline V gene are KGHSY and FQNENV. The CDR3 reads CASSQWGLSPFF. CDR3 DNA sequence: TGTGCCAGCAGCCAATGGGGTTTATCCCCGTTCTTC.

V gene TRBV2 combines with J gene TRBJ1-2, with a weak D call TRBD1 (5 bases). The CDR3 runs 12 residues. Germline assignment: CDR1 SNHLY and CDR2 FYNNEI. V lost 6 bases to trimming and J lost 4 bases, with 9 bases between them. In nucleotides, the CDR3 is TGTGCCAGCAGCAGGGACCTCTATGGCTACACCTTC. Protein product: CASSRDLYGYTF.

The chain employs TRBV2 and TRBJ2-1; 10 positions agree with TRBD1. The trim removed 7 bases at V and 9 bases at J, leaving 12 bases unmatched. CDR1 is SNHLY, CDR2 FYNNEI, per germline. CDR3 length: 15 amino acids. Here the CDR3 reads CASTLGGQGNSEQFF. DNA of the CDR3: TGTGCCAGCACCCTGGGGGGACAGGGGAACTCTGAGCAGTTCTTC.

This clone was picked up one time. The V call is TRBV19, the J call TRBJ2-4; the D gene could be TRBD1 or TRBD2 (5 bases each). This CDR3 region has 17 residues. Trimming cost V 3 bases and J 0 bases, with 15 bases left between them. Germline lookup yields CDR1 LNHDA and CDR2 SQIVND (reference sequence). CDR3 in DNA: TGTGCCAGTAGTATCCGGGATTGGGGCCTAGCCAAAAACATTCAGTACTTC. As protein: CASSIRDWGLAKNIQYF.

The chain employs TRBV6-6 and TRBJ1-1; no clear D gene. The CDR3 sequence is 11 residues long. Between the trimmed V and J ends, which lost 2 bases and 8 bases, there was a span of 6 bases. Germline CDR1 MNHNY, CDR2 SVGAGI (reference sequence). This chain's CDR3 is CASSYRAEAFF. The CDR3 DNA is TGTGCCAGCAGTTACAGGGCGGAAGCTTTCTTT.